In its sample, the clone carrying this T cell receptor (beta chain) was seen a few times. The antigen is undetermined. These data come from a study of cytomegalovirus exposure and HLA in healthy donors. Whole-study findings and limits: A later analysis linked a missense variant in DCLRE1C to the trimming of TCR beta V and J genes. When analyzed later, the rates of TCR association showed variation by HLA locus, with DRB1 the most and HLA-C the fewest.

PCR employed 60 Vbeta and 13 Jbeta primers. Profiled with immunoSEQ multiplex PCR; TCRdb holds only in-frame clones, not every one. The sample consists of 150,000 or so clones, about 80% of them appearing once. Germline V gives CDR1 SEHNR, CDR2 FQNEAQ (reference sequence). The CDR3 has 16 amino acids. Unmatched junction bases numbered 9, after V lost 6 bases and J lost 3 bases. The clonotype comes from a woman in her forties or fifties in good health and CMV-seropositive. The specimen sequenced was PBMCs. The chain has TRBV7-9 and TRBJ2-5; 11 positions agree with TRBD2. CDR3 sequence (DNA): TGTGCCAGCAGTCCAGCGGGACTAGCGGCGAAAGAGACCCAGTACTTC. Its protein is CASSPAGLAAKETQYF. Full variable domain (rest looked up from reference TRBV7-9 and TRBJ2-5): DTGVSQNPRHKITKRGQNVTFRCDPISEHNRLYWYRQTLGQGPEFLTYFQNEAQLEKSRLLSDRFSAERPKGSFSTLEIQRTEQGDSAMYLCASSPAGLAAKETQYFGPGTRLLVL.